This paragraph covers one T cell receptor beta chain sequence. The TCR beta profiling, which covered VDJ combination and CDR3 sequence, was carried out using genomic DNA as the template. TCRdb ran MiXCR on the reads and lists one entry per CDR3 protein. Here the sample spans fewer than 200,000 distinct CDR3 sequences, 45% to 55% being singletons. This sample is drawn from a study of CD8+CD57+ T cells in acquired aplastic anemia. All sequencing subjects had displayed CD8+CD57+ cell expansion on flow cytometry. From germline, CDR1 is KGHDR and CDR2 SFDVKD. The CDR3 contains 13 residues. V lost 2 bases to trimming and J lost 1 base, with 4 bases between them.

The clonotype originates from a human donor with aplastic anemia. V and J are TRBV24-1 and TRBJ2-5, with D hard to call. Sequences were obtained from sorted CD4+, CD8+, or CD8+CD57+ T cells (not recorded which) from PBMCs. CDR3 in amino acids: CATSDSGQETQYF. CDR3 bases: TGTGCCACCAGTGATTCCGGCCAAGAGACCCAGTACTTC.